The 30 T cell receptor beta chains given below trace back to one sample, sequenced in a study of T cell responses to AZD1222 COVID-19 vaccine. Using immunoSEQ multiplex PCR, the repertoire was profiled, and TCRdb retains in-frame clones only, with some absent. The sample shows around 140,000 clones, approximately 88% of them seen only once. This sample comprised peripheral blood, obtained on day 0 of AZD1222 vaccination. All receptors derive from an adult in good health.

The chain is built from TRBV28 and TRBJ2-3, with 7 bases aligning to TRBD2. Losses at the gene ends were 4 bases for V and 0 bases for J; bases not matched to a gene: 13. Germline lookup yields CDR1 MDHEN and CDR2 SYDVKM. This CDR3 comprises 18 residues. The CDR3 sequence is CASSSYGDALASTDTQYF. Written as DNA, the CDR3 is TGTGCCAGCAGTTCATATGGGGATGCACTAGCGAGCACAGATACGCAGTATTTT.

This sequence joins TRBV19 and TRBJ2-1; 10 bases fit TRBD1. The trim removed 7 bases at V and 7 bases at J, leaving 13 bases unmatched. The germline CDR1 and CDR2 sequences are LNHDA and SQIVND (reference sequence). The CDR3 totals 16 residues. The CDR3 region is CASNSERTGGNNEQFF. CDR3 bases: TGTGCCAGTAATTCAGAGAGGACAGGGGGTAATAATGAGCAGTTCTTC.

V is TRBV18 and J is TRBJ2-7, with TRBD1 matching 9 bases. V was clipped by 2 bases and J by 4 bases; unmatched bases: 6. Per the germline V gene, CDR1 is KGHSH and CDR2 is LQKENI. The CDR3 sequence is 15 residues long. The CDR3 DNA sequence: TGTGCCAGCTCACCAGATGGACAGGGGAAATACGAGCAGTACTTC. It translates to CASSPDGQGKYEQYF. The full variable domain, in which reference TRBV18 and TRBJ2-7 provide the parts outside the CDR3, is NAGVMQNPRHLVRRRGQEARLRCSPMKGHSHVYWYRQLPEEGLKFMVYLQKENIIDESGMPKERFSAEFPKEGPSILRIQQVVRGDSAAYFCASSPDGQGKYEQYFGPGTRLTVT.

The chain joins TRBV28 to TRBJ2-5; TRBD2 aligns across 11 bases. The germline gives CDR1 MDHEN, CDR2 SYDVKM. V lost 2 bases and J lost 7; bases outside the gene matches: 9. This CDR3 spans 16 amino acids. CDR3 region: CASSLRGTSGKRTQYF. The CDR3, as DNA: TGTGCCAGCAGTTTACGCGGGACTAGCGGCAAGAGGACCCAGTACTTC.

The chain couples TRBV5-1 to TRBJ2-7; 9 bases match TRBD2. CDR1 is SGHRS, CDR2 YFSETQ, per germline. V was clipped by 2 bases and J by 4 bases; unmatched bases: 7. CDR3 length: 15 residues. Here the CDR3 reads CASSFGGGGGYEQYF. The CDR3 DNA follows: TGCGCCAGCAGCTTCGGCGGGGGGGGTGGGTACGAGCAGTACTTC. The variable domain in full, completed from reference TRBV5-1 and TRBJ2-7, reads KAGVTQTPRYLIKTRGQQVTLSCSPISGHRSVSWYQQTPGQGLQFLFEYFSETQRNKGNFPGRFSGRQFSNSRSEMNVSTLELGDSALYLCASSFGGGGGYEQYFGPGTRLTVT.

This chain connects TRBV28 to TRBJ1-2; 7 bases match TRBD1. J lost 8 bases, V lost 1 base, and 7 bases had no gene match. Germline V gene data show CDR1 as MDHEN and CDR2 as SYDVKM. The length of the CDR3 is 14 residues. CDR3 sequence: CASSLYRGLRGYTF. The CDR3 DNA reads TGTGCCAGCAGTTTATATAGGGGGCTGCGAGGCTACACCTTC.

V gene TRBV27 combines with J gene TRBJ2-3; 7 bases match TRBD2. J gave up 0 bases and V 2 bases, and 8 bases lay outside the gene matches. This CDR3 has 17 residues. Germline V CDR1 and CDR2: MNHEY, SMNVEV (reference sequence). In nucleotides, the CDR3 is TGTGCCAGCAGTTTAACCTCGTGGGGAGGGAGCACAGATACGCAGTATTTT. Amino acid sequence: CASSLTSWGGSTDTQYF.

The chain couples TRBV12-3 or TRBV12-4 to TRBJ1-2, with D unresolved. V lost 1 base and J lost 8, with 8 bases in between. This CDR3 has 12 amino acids. CDR3 nucleotides: TGTGCCAGCAGTTTAGAATGGAAGGGCTACACCTTC. Translation gives CASSLEWKGYTF.

V is TRBV19 and J is TRBJ1-5, with TRBD1 as a possible D gene (6 bases). Germline values: CDR1 LNHDA, CDR2 SQIVND (reference sequence). The CDR3 loop spans 12 amino acids. The V end lost 7 bases, the J end lost 8 bases, and 12 bases lay between the germline ends. The CDR3 loop is CASNRAGKPQHF. The CDR3 DNA follows: TGTGCCAGTAACAGGGCGGGTAAGCCCCAGCATTTT.

This chain connects TRBV4-1 to TRBJ2-7, with TRBD1 matching 10 bases. The CDR3 is made up of 13 amino acids. With 6 bases clipped from V and 5 bases from J, the junction kept 4 bases outside the gene matches. In germline, CDR1 is MGHRA, CDR2 YSYEKL. CDR3 bases: TGCGCCAGCAGACCCGACAGGGGGCACGAGCAGTACTTC. Translated, it gives CASRPDRGHEQYF.

This chain links TRBV4-1 with TRBJ1-5; tentative D call: TRBD1 (5 bases). The CDR3 runs 14 residues. Trimming pared 6 bases from V and 4 bases from J, leaving 13 bases between. Germline V gene lookup returns CDR1 MGHRA and CDR2 YSYEKL. Written as DNA, the CDR3 is TGCGCCAGCAGTAGAGGGGTCGGTAATCAGCCCCAGCATTTT. This codes for CASSRGVGNQPQHF.

The chain is built from TRBV6-6 and TRBJ2-7, with D tentatively TRBD1 (5 bases). Trimming removed 4 bases at V and 1 base at J, with 14 bases between. CDR1 is MNHNY and CDR2 is SVGAGI in the germline V gene (reference sequence). The CDR3 has 15 residues. The CDR3 region is CASSSRRRGSYEQYF. The CDR3 nucleotides read TGTGCCAGCAGTTCCCGGCGAAGGGGTTCCTACGAGCAGTACTTC.

The chain carries TRBV6-2 or TRBV6-3 and TRBJ1-1; 11 bases align to TRBD1. Germline values: CDR1 MNHEY, CDR2 SVGEGT. The V segment lost 6 bases and the J segment 5 bases; nucleotides outside the gene matches: 5. The CDR3 has 14 amino acids. CDR3 sequence reads: CASSRDRGETEAFF. CDR3 bases: TGTGCCAGCAGCCGGGACAGGGGGGAAACTGAAGCTTTCTTT.

Only one count was recorded for this clone. The chain has TRBV9 and TRBJ2-2, with 12 bases fitting TRBD1. The CDR3 extends over 15 amino acids. The ends lost 7 bases at V and 4 bases at J; junction bases unmatched: 5. The germline gives CDR1 SGDLS, CDR2 YYNGEE. The CDR3 is CASRGGQGATGELFF. In DNA, the CDR3 is TGTGCCAGCCGCGGGGGACAGGGGGCCACCGGGGAGCTGTTTTTT. Complete variable domain (other parts from reference TRBV9 and TRBJ2-2): DSGVTQTPKHLITATGQRVTLRCSPRSGDLSVYWYQQSLDQGLQFLIQYYNGEERAKGNILERFSAQQFPDLHSELNLSSLELGDSALYFCASRGGQGATGELFFGEGSRLTVL.

The chain recombines TRBV15 with TRBJ1-4, with D perhaps TRBD1 (6 bases). The V end was cut by 3 bases, the J end by 4 bases, with 18 bases between. CDR1 is LNHNV and CDR2 is YYDKDF in the germline V gene (reference sequence). This CDR3 is built from 17 residues. In DNA form, the CDR3 reads TGTGCCACCAGCAGGATGCCTGAGGGGGGAATTAATGAAAAACTGTTTTTT. Amino acid sequence: CATSRMPEGGINEKLFF.

V and J are TRBV7-9 and TRBJ1-1; D remains ambiguous. Germline CDR1 is SEHNR and CDR2 is FQNEAQ (reference sequence). The CDR3 runs 15 residues. The V end lost 5 bases, the J end lost 4 bases, and 17 bases lay between the germline ends. The CDR3 region has the DNA TGTGCCAGCAGCCATCTTAGTACTCTGGGCACTGAAGCTTTCTTT. Its protein product is CASSHLSTLGTEAFF.

Turning to this clone: The sample contains more than one DNA sequence encoding this CDR3. The CDR3 loop reads CASSLGYEQYF. Here the CDR3 DNA reads TGTGCCAGCAGCTTGGGTTACGAGCAGTACTTC. The chain joins TRBV5-6 to TRBJ2-7, with unresolved D. V lost 0 bases, J lost 4 bases, and 2 bases lay in between. Germline V lookup: CDR1 SGHDT, CDR2 YYEEEE. This CDR3 spans 11 amino acids.

The chain recombines TRBV7-9 with TRBJ2-3; D gene unclear. The V and J ends lost 5 bases and 1 base respectively, with 7 bases between them. The CDR3 is made up of 13 amino acids. Germline V gives CDR1 SEHNR, CDR2 FQNEAQ (reference sequence). This chain's CDR3 is CASSLVGTDTQYF. The CDR3 nucleotides read TGTGCCAGCAGCCTAGTAGGCACAGATACGCAGTATTTT.

The CDR3 region has the DNA TGTGCCACCAGCAGAGATTTTTGGGGGTGGGAGACCCAGTACTTC. Amino acid sequence: CATSRDFWGWETQYF. J is TRBJ2-5 and V is TRBV15, with D possibly being TRBD1 or TRBD2 (5 bases each). Germline-derived CDR1 and CDR2 are LNHNV and YYDKDF (reference sequence). V was cut by 0 bases and J by 5 bases, with 13 bases left in between. The CDR3 contains 15 residues.

The chain joins TRBV2 to TRBJ1-5, with 7 bases fitting TRBD1. The V segment lost 0 bases and the J segment 6 bases; nucleotides outside the gene matches: 5. Germline assignment: CDR1 SNHLY and CDR2 FYNNEI. The CDR3 contains 15 residues. CDR3 nucleotide sequence: TGTGCCAGCAGTGAAGCGCTACAGGGGAGTCAGCCCCAGCATTTT. Translation: CASSEALQGSQPQHF.

This chain joins TRBV7-2 and TRBJ1-2; 7 bases line up with TRBD1. CDR1 and CDR2 (germline): SGHTA, FQGNSA. The CDR3 has 13 residues. V dropped 2 bases and J dropped 4; count of bases not matched to a gene: 1. CDR3 bases: TGTGCCAGCAGCTTAAGACAGGGCTATGGCTACACCTTC. Its protein is CASSLRQGYGYTF.

J is TRBJ1-4 and V is TRBV7-6, with 9 positions matching TRBD1. In germline, CDR1 is SGHVS, CDR2 FNYEAQ. This CDR3 has 15 amino acids. V was pared by 5 bases and J by 6 bases, with 7 bases of the junction left unmatched. CDR3 sequence (DNA): TGTGCCAGCAGCCCAGGACAGGGGAGAGATGAAAAACTGTTTTTT. Its protein is CASSPGQGRDEKLFF.

The V gene is TRBV6-5, the J gene TRBJ2-1; possibly TRBD2 for D (6 bases). Germline loops: CDR1 MNHEY, CDR2 SVGAGI. V was clipped by 8 bases and J by 6 bases, with 14 bases between them. There are 13 residues in the CDR3. The chain's CDR3 is CASGLIGFNEQFF. In DNA form, the CDR3 reads TGTGCCAGCGGACTAATCGGCTTCAATGAGCAGTTCTTC.

V gene TRBV13 combines with J gene TRBJ2-2; TRBD2 agrees at 10 bases. The CDR3 consists of 15 residues. V gave up 5 bases and J gave up 6 bases; unmatched junction bases: 6. Germline CDR1 and CDR2: PRHDT and FYEKMQ (reference sequence). The CDR3 DNA follows: TGTGCCAGCAGCGCCGGGACTAGCGTCTCCGGGGAGCTGTTTTTT. This sequence encodes CASSAGTSVSGELFF.

The V call is TRBV12-5, the J call TRBJ2-3; 7 bases match TRBD1. The germline V gene has CDR1 LGHNT and CDR2 FRNRAP. V trimming: 4 bases; J trimming: 4 bases; junction bases outside the gene matches: 8. The CDR3 has 15 residues. The CDR3 sequence is CASGWDSLGSDTQYF. DNA of the CDR3: TGTGCTAGTGGTTGGGACAGTTTAGGGTCAGATACGCAGTATTTT.

This clone was observed once. This sequence joins TRBV5-1 and TRBJ1-1; the D gene is possibly TRBD1 (5 bases). The germline CDR1 and CDR2 sequences are SGHRS and YFSETQ. The CDR3 length is 12 residues. V dropped 4 bases and J dropped 9 bases, with 13 bases sitting between them. The CDR3 DNA is TGCGCCAGCAGCATCGGTGGGACTCAAGCTTTCTTT. Its translation: CASSIGGTQAFF.

This clone was recorded only once. The chain carries TRBV7-6 and TRBJ2-1; TRBD2 aligns across 7 bases. The CDR3 is 17 amino acids. V was clipped by 3 bases and J by 1 base; unmatched bases: 9. The germline V gene has CDR1 SGHVS and CDR2 FNYEAQ. The CDR3: CASSLALLAESYNEQFF. CDR3 sequence (DNA): TGTGCCAGCAGCTTGGCGCTGCTAGCGGAGTCCTACAATGAGCAGTTCTTC.

J is TRBJ1-5 and V is TRBV7-2; D remains ambiguous. Germline assignment: CDR1 SGHTA and CDR2 FQGNSA. The CDR3 is made up of 16 amino acids. V dropped 5 bases and J dropped 2 bases, with 16 bases sitting between them. The CDR3 DNA reads as TGTGCCAGCAGCGCTATCGCCTCGGCGGGCAATCAGCCCCAGCATTTT. Translated: CASSAIASAGNQPQHF.

The rearrangement uses TRBV28 and TRBJ2-1; 12 bases line up with TRBD2. The CDR3 extends over 15 amino acids. V lost 10 bases to trimming and J lost 8 bases; unmatched junction nucleotides: 12. Germline V gives CDR1 MDHEN, CDR2 SYDVKM. The CDR3 nucleotides read TGTGCCATCACTGGGGCTAGCGGGGGGGGCGATGAGCAGTTCTTC. Translation: CAITGASGGGDEQFF.

The J gene is TRBJ2-1, the V gene TRBV7-9, with D tentatively TRBD2 (6 bases). The CDR3 is 14 residues long. Per the germline V gene, CDR1 is SEHNR and CDR2 is FQNEAQ (reference sequence). Trimming took 5 bases from V and 7 from J, leaving 15 bases between them. CDR3 amino acids: CASSAGRVANEQFF. DNA for the CDR3: TGTGCCAGCAGCGCGGGACGGGTGGCAAATGAGCAGTTCTTC.